Listed here are 27 T cell receptor beta chains from one sample, sequenced in a study of PD-L1 blockade in urothelial cancer. Here immunoSEQ multiplex PCR was the method, and the copy in TCRdb shows in-frame clones only, minus some. The repertoire holds tens of thousands of clones, 70% to 80% seen once, with 3% to 4% in the top ten. The time point here: peripheral blood 6 weeks after treatment start. Sequenced here: PBMCs, sampled around atezolizumab (anti-PD-L1) treatment. These receptors originate from an older man with urothelial cancer.

CDR3 loop: CAISVGQGHADTQYF. CDR3 bases: TGTGCCATCAGTGTAGGGCAGGGACATGCAGATACGCAGTATTTT. This sequence joins TRBV10-3 and TRBJ2-3; a possible D gene is TRBD1 (6 bases). The CDR3 loop spans 15 amino acids. Germline V gene data show CDR1 as ENHRY and CDR2 as SYGVKD. The V end lost 4 bases, the J end lost 4 bases, and 15 bases lay between the germline ends.

J is TRBJ1-5 and V is TRBV4-3, with a possible D match to TRBD1 (5 bases). This CDR3 contains 18 residues. Germline loops: CDR1 LGHNA, CDR2 YSLEER. The ends were cut back, 0 bases at V and 9 bases at J, with 24 bases in the middle. Written as DNA, the CDR3 is TGCGCCAGCAGCCAAGATTTTACCGGGGGGGACCTTATTTGGCCCCAGCATTTT. Protein product: CASSQDFTGGDLIWPQHF.

The CDR3 region has the DNA TGTGCCAGCAGCCCCACTGGGGACAGGACCTACGAGCAGTACTTC. Its translation is CASSPTGDRTYEQYF. The chain carries TRBV9 and TRBJ2-7; 8 positions agree with TRBD1. Germline CDR1 and CDR2: SGDLS and YYNGEE. J gave up 2 bases and V 4 bases, and 8 bases lay outside the gene matches. The length of the CDR3 is 15 residues.

The chain uses TRBV5-1 and TRBJ1-2, with D perhaps matching TRBD1 (6 bases). Germline V gene lookup returns CDR1 SGHRS and CDR2 YFSETQ. The CDR3 covers 13 residues. The V end lost 3 bases, the J end lost 4 bases, and 10 bases lay between the germline ends. The CDR3 DNA reads as TGCGCCAGCAGCTCTGGACAGTTCTATGGCTACACCTTC. This gives the protein CASSSGQFYGYTF.

V gene TRBV19 combines with J gene TRBJ2-7, with TRBD1 identical over 7 bases. V trimming: 2 bases; J trimming: 6 bases; junction bases outside the gene matches: 7. The CDR3 loop spans 14 amino acids. CDR1 is LNHDA and CDR2 is SQIVND in the germline V gene (reference sequence). CDR3 residues: CASSIRGQIGEQYF. In nucleotides, the CDR3 is TGTGCCAGTAGTATAAGGGGACAGATCGGCGAGCAGTACTTC.

The genes are TRBV4-1 and TRBJ2-3, with 9 bases lining up with TRBD2. V trimming: 1 base; J trimming: 1 base; junction bases outside the gene matches: 6. The CDR3 is 17 amino acids. Germline CDR1 MGHRA, CDR2 YSYEKL. The CDR3: CASSQVVAGAGTDTQYF. As DNA, the CDR3 is TGCGCCAGCAGCCAAGTTGTAGCGGGGGCAGGCACAGATACGCAGTATTTT.

This clone was seen once. The CDR3 region is CASSFSLRVSVSNQPQHF. DNA of the CDR3: TGTGCCAGCAGTTTCTCCCTGAGGGTATCGGTTAGCAATCAGCCCCAGCATTTT. The V gene is TRBV28, the J gene TRBJ1-5; D unclear. V was shortened by 3 bases and J by 0 bases, with 18 bases between the two germline ends. CDR1 and CDR2 from the germline V gene are MDHEN and SYDVKM. The CDR3 has 18 amino acids. Filled out from reference TRBV28 and TRBJ1-5, the complete variable domain reads DVKVTQSSRYLVKRTGEKVFLECVQDMDHENMFWYRQDPGLGLRLIYFSYDVKMKEKGDIPEGYSVSREKKERFSLILESASTNQTSMYLCASSFSLRVSVSNQPQHFGDGTRLSIL.

Only a few counts were recorded for this clone. J is TRBJ1-4 and V is TRBV25-1; D unresolved. The CDR3 runs to 14 residues. V was pared by 5 bases and J by 1 base, with 8 bases between. The germline gives CDR1 MGHDK, CDR2 SYGVNS. The DNA of the CDR3 is TGTGCCAGCAGTTATCCGGGAACTAATGAAAAACTGTTTTTT. Translating gives CASSYPGTNEKLFF.

The CDR3 sequence: CASSHTRPSGANEQFF. DNA of the CDR3: TGTGCCAGCAGCCATACCCGGCCTAGCGGGGCAAATGAGCAGTTCTTC. The rearrangement uses TRBV7-6 and TRBJ2-1, with 9 nucleotides matching TRBD2. V lost 5 bases to trimming and J lost 7 bases; unmatched junction nucleotides: 12. Looked up from germline, CDR1 is SGHVS and CDR2 is FNYEAQ. The CDR3 is 16 residues long.

The CDR3 is CASRVPGLKGSGANVLTF. The DNA for the CDR3 is TGTGCCAGCAGGGTACCGGGACTAAAGGGATCAGGGGCCAACGTCCTGACTTTC. The chain recombines TRBV11-2 with TRBJ2-6; 7 bases are a match to TRBD2. This CDR3 has 18 residues. Trimming at V came to 6 bases and at J to 4 bases, leaving 15 bases not matched to a gene. Germline-derived CDR1 and CDR2 are SGHAT and FQNNGV.

The chain carries TRBV7-9 and TRBJ2-7, with 12 bases that match TRBD2. CDR1 is SEHNR and CDR2 is FQNEAQ in the germline V gene (reference sequence). The J segment lost 6 bases and the V segment lost 5 bases, leaving 5 bases of the junction unmatched. The CDR3 runs to 14 residues. The CDR3 reads CASSRTSGIGEQYF. In DNA, the CDR3 is TGTGCCAGCAGCCGGACTAGCGGGATAGGCGAGCAGTACTTC.

This clone was observed a handful of times. V is TRBV5-1 and J is TRBJ1-1, with a weak D call TRBD1 (5 bases). CDR3 length: 14 residues. The V gene's germline CDR1 is SGHRS and CDR2 YFSETQ. Between the trimmed V and J ends, which lost 7 bases and 4 bases, there was a span of 17 bases. The CDR3 here is CASQRGGEATEAFF. The CDR3 region has the DNA TGCGCCAGCCAACGCGGGGGGGAGGCCACTGAAGCTTTCTTT.

This clone has a single count. The chain uses TRBV15 and TRBJ1-2; D remains ambiguous. The CDR3 runs to 13 residues. Germline-derived CDR1 and CDR2 are LNHNV and YYDKDF (reference sequence). Trimming pared 3 bases from V and 8 bases from J, leaving 13 bases between. CDR3 loop: CATSREPEEGYTF. For the CDR3, the DNA is TGTGCCACCAGCAGGGAGCCCGAGGAAGGCTACACCTTC.

The V call is TRBV2, the J call TRBJ2-5; 11 bases fit TRBD2. CDR1 is SNHLY and CDR2 is FYNNEI in the germline V gene. The CDR3 totals 16 residues. Losses at the gene ends were 5 bases for V and 1 base for J; bases not matched to a gene: 6. CDR3 DNA: TGTGCCAGCAGTTTTCTAGCGGGGGGCCTCCAAGAGACCCAGTACTTC. Protein: CASSFLAGGLQETQYF.

The genes are TRBV7-9 and TRBJ1-2, with 7 bases lining up with TRBD1. The V gene end was trimmed by 3 bases and the J gene end by 5 bases; junction bases not matched to a gene: 9. CDR3 length: 15 amino acids. CDR1 is SEHNR and CDR2 is FQNEAQ in the germline V gene (reference sequence). This CDR3 is CASSFTGTDPYGYTF. The CDR3 DNA reads TGTGCCAGCAGCTTCACCGGGACAGACCCATATGGCTACACCTTC.

This rearrangement joins TRBV20-1 to TRBJ2-1; TRBD2 matches at 8 bases. The CDR3 covers 11 residues. J was trimmed by 16 bases and V by 0 bases; bases with no gene match: 5. Looked up from germline, CDR1 is DFQATT and CDR2 is SNEGSKA (reference sequence). The CDR3 loop reads CSARDTGLVFF. The CDR3 coding sequence is TGCAGTGCTAGAGATACGGGACTAGTCTTCTTC.

The rearrangement links TRBV12-5 to TRBJ2-7; TRBD1 aligns across 7 bases. The CDR3 runs to 14 residues. J lost 8 bases, V lost 4 bases, and 11 bases had no gene match. Germline lookup yields CDR1 LGHNT and CDR2 FRNRAP. The CDR3 DNA is TGTGCTAGTGGTTGGGACAGAATAGAACCCAAGCAGTACTTC. As protein: CASGWDRIEPKQYF.

This chain uses TRBV5-1 with TRBJ2-7; D is perhaps TRBD1 (6 bases). V was cut by 5 bases and J by 7 bases, with 19 bases left in between. The CDR3 spans 14 residues. Looked up from germline, CDR1 is SGHRS and CDR2 is YFSETQ. The CDR3 spells CASRSGTTSSEQYF. The CDR3 DNA reads as TGCGCCAGCAGATCCGGGACAACTTCATCAGAGCAGTACTTC.

V and J are TRBV5-8 and TRBJ1-2; D is unclear. Between the trimmed V and J ends, which lost 2 bases and 3 bases, there was a span of 8 bases. Germline CDR1 and CDR2: SGHTS and YDEGEE. This CDR3 spans 13 amino acids. This CDR3 is CASSFWSDYGYTF. The DNA of the CDR3 is TGTGCCAGCAGCTTTTGGAGTGACTATGGCTACACCTTC. The full variable domain, rest sourced from reference TRBV5-8 and TRBJ1-2, is EAGVTQSPTHLIKTRGQQATLRCSPISGHTSVYWYQQALGLGLQFLLWYDEGEERNRGNFPPRFSGRQFPNYSSELNVNALELEDSALYLCASSFWSDYGYTFGSGTRLTVV.

As regards this clone: The junction does not match germline at one end; this may be a read error. V is TRBV10-3 and J is TRBJ2-2; possibly TRBD2 for D (6 bases). Germline lookup yields CDR1 ENHRY and CDR2 SYGVKD. The CDR3 loop spans 17 amino acids. For the CDR3, the DNA is TGTGCCATCAGTGACATCCTCCGGGAGAATAACACGGGGGAGCTGTTTTTT. Translated, it gives CAISDILRENNTGELFF.

This chain links TRBV7-2 with TRBJ2-3, with 9 bases identical to TRBD1. The CDR3 is 16 residues long. With V trimmed by 1 base and J by 4 bases, 6 bases remained unmatched. The V gene's germline CDR1 is SGHTA and CDR2 FQGNSA. The DNA of the CDR3 is TGTGCCAGCAGCTTAGTGGGGGACAGGGTGCCAGATACGCAGTATTTT. It is translated as CASSLVGDRVPDTQYF. Together with reference TRBV7-2 and TRBJ2-3, the CDR3 gives the full variable domain: GAGVSQSPSNKVTEKGKDVELRCDPISGHTALYWYRQSLGQGLEFLIYFQGNSAPDKSGLPSDRFSAERTGGSVSTLTIQRTQQEDSAVYLCASSLVGDRVPDTQYFGPGTRLTVL.

This chain connects TRBV10-2 to TRBJ2-7, with TRBD1 matching 9 bases. The CDR3 has 11 residues. The germline V gene encodes CDR1 WSHSY and CDR2 SAAADI. J lost 6 bases, V lost 10 bases, and 4 bases had no gene match. CDR3 loop: CATGQGIEQYF. Here the CDR3 DNA reads TGCGCCACCGGACAGGGGATCGAGCAGTACTTC.

The count of this clone is one. The gene calls are TRBV6-6 and TRBJ2-3; TRBD2 matches at 7 bases. Trimming cost V 6 bases and J 1 base; bases outside gene matches: 4. CDR1 and CDR2 (germline): MNHNY, SVGAGI (reference sequence). The CDR3 extends over 14 amino acids. Written as DNA, the CDR3 is TGTGCCAGCAGCCCACGGGGGGGCACAGATACGCAGTATTTT. Its protein product is CASSPRGGTDTQYF.

V gene TRBV4-3 combines with J gene TRBJ2-5; 7 bases agree with TRBD2. The CDR3 is made up of 16 amino acids. In germline, CDR1 is LGHNA, CDR2 YSLEER. Germline trimming cut 0 bases from V and 5 bases from J; bases unmatched to any gene: 9. CDR3 bases: TGCGCCAGCAGCCAAGAATGGGCTAGCGGACCTGAGACCCAGTACTTC. Encoded protein: CASSQEWASGPETQYF.

The CDR3 sequence is CASSQDARGGIGADTQYF. The CDR3 coding sequence is TGCGCCAGCAGCCAAGATGCCCGGGGAGGGATTGGGGCAGATACGCAGTATTTT. V and J are TRBV4-3 and TRBJ2-3, with 7 bases that match TRBD2. The CDR3 length is 18 residues. Germline CDR1 is LGHNA and CDR2 is YSLEER. The V segment lost 0 bases and the J segment 4 bases; nucleotides outside the gene matches: 13.

The J gene is TRBJ2-1, the V gene TRBV7-6; TRBD2 agrees at 12 bases. The germline CDR1 and CDR2 sequences are SGHVS and FNYEAQ. With 5 bases clipped from V and 0 bases from J, the junction kept 11 bases outside the gene matches. The CDR3 contains 19 residues. The CDR3 here is CASSRTTSGRLSSYNEQFF. The CDR3 DNA follows: TGTGCCAGCAGCCGGACAACTAGCGGGAGGCTGAGCTCCTACAATGAGCAGTTCTTC.

This chain uses TRBV5-4 with TRBJ2-5; 10 bases map to TRBD2. There are 16 residues in the CDR3. Germline V gene sequence: CDR1 SGHNT, CDR2 YYREEE (reference sequence). Trimming took 4 bases from V and 1 from J; bases not matched to a gene: 7. The CDR3 bases are TGTGCCAGCAGCAGGGCTAGCGGGGGCCGCCAAGAGACCCAGTACTTC. As protein: CASSRASGGRQETQYF.